The 15 T cell receptor beta chains listed next were all sequenced from one sample in a study of spatial heterogeneity in lung cancer. The time point is: blood at routine non-recurrence follow-up after resection. TCRdb called the 5' RACE reads again in MiXCR, with one record for every CDR3 protein. The sample consists of around 29,000 distinct CDR3 sequences, over 9.5% of them appearing once. Here the sequenced sample was PBMCs, taken at follow-up. These receptors were taken from a female donor with early-stage non-small cell lung cancer.

This clonotype was counted many times. The chain employs TRBV3-1 and TRBJ2-1; 8 bases line up with TRBD1. V lost 0 bases to trimming and J lost 6 bases; unmatched junction nucleotides: 13. The CDR3 is made up of 18 amino acids. Looked up from germline, CDR1 is LGHDT and CDR2 is YNNKEL (reference sequence). The CDR3 here is CASSQDHPGQGAFNEQFF. The CDR3 nucleotides are TGTGCCAGCAGCCAAGACCATCCGGGGCAGGGGGCTTTCAATGAGCAGTTCTTC.

The chain couples TRBV12-3 or TRBV12-4 to TRBJ2-2, with 7 bases that match TRBD1. The ends lost 3 bases at V and 4 bases at J; junction bases unmatched: 11. The CDR3 has 17 residues. This chain's CDR3 is CASSLKQGPLGTGELFF. In DNA form, the CDR3 reads TGTGCCAGCAGTTTGAAACAGGGGCCCCTAGGCACCGGGGAGCTGTTTTTT.

This clonotype has a count of ten or more. The rearrangement uses TRBV6-6 and TRBJ2-7; 8 nucleotides align to TRBD1. The CDR3 is made up of 14 amino acids. Germline trimming cut 2 bases from V and 5 bases from J; bases unmatched to any gene: 5. The germline V gene has CDR1 MNHNY and CDR2 SVGAGI (reference sequence). The CDR3 is CASSYPDRADEQYF. CDR3 DNA sequence: TGTGCCAGCAGTTACCCGGACAGGGCGGACGAGCAGTACTTC.

The sample holds many counts of this clonotype. V gene TRBV6-2 or TRBV6-3 combines with J gene TRBJ2-3; 8 bases agree with TRBD2. Germline V CDR1 and CDR2: MNHEY, SVGEGT. The junction had 4 bases not matched to a gene; V was cut back by 0 bases and J by 5 bases. This CDR3 is 15 amino acids long. CDR3 coding DNA: TGTGCCAGCAGTTACTCGGGACTAGTTGGAGATACGCAGTATTTT. Residues: CASSYSGLVGDTQYF.

This clonotype appeared many times. The gene calls are TRBV20-1 and TRBJ2-1; D gene uncertain. The germline CDR1 and CDR2 sequences are DFQATT and SNEGSKA (reference sequence). Between the trimmed V and J ends, which lost 1 base and 3 bases, there was a span of 4 bases. The CDR3 has 12 amino acids. The CDR3 sequence: CSARGSYNEQFF. CDR3 nucleotides: TGCAGTGCTAGAGGGAGCTACAATGAGCAGTTCTTC.

As for this clonotype: This sequence may be a read error, since a much larger clone differs from it by one base. The chain recombines TRBV10-3 with TRBJ2-1; the match to TRBD1 covers 7 bases. The ends lost 5 bases at V and 0 bases at J; junction bases unmatched: 4. The CDR3 contains 15 residues. Germline V gene data show CDR1 as ENHRY and CDR2 as SYGVKD. In nucleotides, the CDR3 is TGTGCCATCAGTATTGCAGGGGGCTCCTACAATGAGCAGTTCTTC. Translating it yields CAISIAGGSYNEQFF.

This clonotype was seen only a few times. The chain employs TRBV27 and TRBJ2-3; possible D gene TRBD1, 5 bases. V was pared by 2 bases and J by 5 bases, with 14 bases between. Germline V gene lookup returns CDR1 MNHEY and CDR2 SMNVEV (reference sequence). CDR3 length: 15 amino acids. The CDR3 region is CASSLGVGQVDTQYF. CDR3 coding DNA: TGTGCCAGCAGTTTAGGAGTGGGGCAGGTAGATACGCAGTATTTT.

Points on this clonotype: A much larger clone sits a single nucleotide away, making a read error possible. J is TRBJ1-1 and V is TRBV6-5, with 9 bases that match TRBD1. The CDR3 covers 14 residues. Trimming removed 5 bases from V and 5 bases from J; junction bases left unmatched: 6. Germline CDR1 reads MNHEY; CDR2 reads SVGAGI. The CDR3 nucleotides read TGTGCCAGCAGTGGACAGGGGACCCGGACTGAAGCTTTCTTT. This encodes CASSGQGTRTEAFF.

Sample share makes this clonotype medium-sized. This chain joins TRBV6-5 and TRBJ2-2; D remains unclear. Germline V gene sequence: CDR1 MNHEY, CDR2 SVGAGI. V was cut by 5 bases and J by 1 base, with 11 bases left in between. This CDR3 comprises 15 residues. The CDR3 DNA sequence: TGTGCCAGCAGTCCGGCCGGAGAGAACACCGGGGAGCTGTTTTTT. Its protein is CASSPAGENTGELFF.

This clonotype came up a few times. The V and J genes are TRBV20-1 and TRBJ2-1, with D perhaps TRBD2 (6 bases). CDR1 and CDR2 from the germline V gene are DFQATT and SNEGSKA (reference sequence). V was clipped by 0 bases and J by 0 bases, with 15 bases between them. The CDR3 runs to 17 residues. The CDR3 DNA is TGCAGTGCTAGAGATCGGGCGGGGATAAGCTCCTACAATGAGCAGTTCTTC. Encoded protein: CSARDRAGISSYNEQFF.

The table lists this clonotype with many counts. The chain is built from TRBV20-1 and TRBJ2-1; D is perhaps TRBD2 (6 bases). Looked up from germline, CDR1 is DFQATT and CDR2 is SNEGSKA (reference sequence). The CDR3 spans 12 residues. Trimming shortened V by 5 bases and J by 4 bases, and 9 bases separated the two germline ends. The CDR3 loop reads CSAPAGYNEQFF. The CDR3 DNA is TGCAGTGCTCCCGCGGGGTACAATGAGCAGTTCTTC.

Ten or more counts support this clonotype. This chain uses TRBV12-3 or TRBV12-4 with TRBJ2-2; D may be TRBD1 (5 bases). Deletions cut 2 bases from V and 1 base from J, with 11 bases between. CDR3 size: 16 residues. This CDR3 is CASSLRQGWNTGELFF. For the CDR3, the DNA is TGTGCCAGCAGTTTAAGGCAGGGCTGGAACACCGGGGAGCTGTTTTTT.

This clonotype was recorded many times. The chain combines TRBV5-4 with TRBJ2-5; 7 bases match TRBD1. CDR1 and CDR2 from the germline V gene are SGHNT and YYREEE (reference sequence). The CDR3 is 14 amino acids. J was trimmed by 2 bases and V by 4 bases; bases with no gene match: 5. The CDR3 is CASSPGTDQETQYF. The CDR3 DNA reads TGTGCCAGCAGCCCGGGGACAGATCAAGAGACCCAGTACTTC.

This clonotype was picked up many times. This sequence joins TRBV7-9 and TRBJ1-4; 8 bases agree with TRBD1. With 5 bases clipped from V and 4 bases from J, the junction kept 3 bases outside the gene matches. The CDR3 runs 14 residues. Germline lookup yields CDR1 SEHNR and CDR2 FQNEAQ (reference sequence). CDR3 DNA sequence: TGTGCCAGCAGCCGGGGACAGGATAATGAAAAACTGTTTTTT. Translated: CASSRGQDNEKLFF.

The chain carries TRBV29-1 and TRBJ1-2; D call uncertain. This CDR3 contains 11 residues. The ends were cut back, 3 bases at V and 7 bases at J, with 9 bases in the middle. CDR1 is SQVTM, CDR2 ANQGSEA, per germline. CDR3 amino acids: CSVDRVFGYTF. CDR3 sequence (DNA): TGCAGCGTTGATAGGGTATTTGGCTACACCTTC.